This TCR beta chain was profiled in a study of blood T cell repertoires in COVID-19. CDR1 is SGHRS and CDR2 is YFSETQ in the germline V gene. The CDR3 has 13 amino acids. Trimming pared 4 bases from V and 4 bases from J, leaving 11 bases between. The protocol was immunoSEQ multiplex PCR, while the TCRdb copy is restricted to in-frame clones and leaves out a portion. Altogether 350,000 to 500,000 clones are present, about 87% being singletons, with the ten largest covering 0.7% to 1%. The clonotype was recovered from a man in his late teens or twenties with COVID-19, enrolled during active disease. The sample consisted of peripheral blood. This chain uses TRBV5-1 with TRBJ1-2; a weak D match, TRBD1 (5 bases). The CDR3 DNA reads TGCGCCAGCAGCCTTGACAGCTTCTATGGCTACACCTTC. It codes for CASSLDSFYGYTF.